These 23 T cell receptor beta chains were sequenced from one sample in a study of CD8+ T cells in alopecia areata (dated by TCRdb to 2016 to 2019). Reading the label with the study, this specimen's treatment or condition is: oral pan-JAK inhibitor, 5-10 mg twice daily. Library creation used the immunoSEQ multiplex PCR assay. RNA was extracted from all samples and reverse transcribed into cDNA as template for TCR sequencing. The table comes from immuneACCESS by way of TCRdb, which keeps in-frame sequences with V and J called. Part of the clones is missing from these tables; in studies checked, under half for an unresolved V gene and the rest for unknown reasons. Recorded for this sample are over 250,000 clones; 50% to 75% of them occurred a single time. The ten largest make up around 0.92% of the sample. The sample was CD4+ T cells sorted from blood, taken around week 54, from a patient treated with tofacitinib. The receptors here all came from a human donor with alopecia areata.

This clone was seen a single time. This chain joins TRBV7-9 and TRBJ2-7; tentative D call: TRBD1 (6 bases). The germline gives CDR1 SEHNR, CDR2 FQNEAQ (reference sequence). CDR3 size: 12 residues. Trimming cost V 6 bases and J 4 bases, with 10 bases left between them. CDR3 sequence: CASRSTGYEQYF. DNA of the CDR3: TGTGCCAGCAGGTCAACAGGGTACGAGCAGTACTTC. The full variable domain, with the rest looked up from reference TRBV7-9 and TRBJ2-7, is DTGVSQNPRHKITKRGQNVTFRCDPISEHNRLYWYRQTLGQGPEFLTYFQNEAQLEKSRLLSDRFSAERPKGSFSTLEIQRTEQGDSAMYLCASRSTGYEQYFGPGTRLTVT.

The V call is TRBV5-6, the J call TRBJ2-3; D tentatively fits TRBD1 or TRBD2 (5 bases each). Germline V lookup: CDR1 SGHDT, CDR2 YYEEEE. This CDR3 region has 14 residues. V was pared by 4 bases and J by 2 bases, with 11 bases between. CDR3 in DNA: TGTGCCAGCAGCCCTATCGGGACCACAGATACGCAGTATTTT. Amino acids: CASSPIGTTDTQYF.

This sequence joins TRBV30 and TRBJ1-1; D remains unclear. The ends were cut back, 0 bases at V and 3 bases at J, with 11 bases in the middle. This CDR3 spans 14 amino acids. Looked up from germline, CDR1 is GTSNPN and CDR2 is SVGIG (reference sequence). CDR3 sequence reads: CAWSVRTAYTEAFF. CDR3 nucleotide sequence: TGTGCCTGGAGTGTACGTACGGCCTACACTGAAGCTTTCTTT.

V and J are TRBV6-6 and TRBJ1-2; possible D gene TRBD1, 5 bases. The CDR3 has 13 residues. Trimming removed 6 bases at V and 7 bases at J, with 15 bases between. Germline CDR1 and CDR2: MNHNY and SVGAGI (reference sequence). The CDR3 is CASSQGLAGGYTF. The CDR3 nucleotides read TGTGCCAGCAGCCAGGGACTTGCCGGTGGCTACACCTTC.

The chain employs TRBV15 and TRBJ1-2; D possibly corresponds to TRBD1 (6 bases). The CDR3 contains 13 residues. Germline lookup yields CDR1 LNHNV and CDR2 YYDKDF (reference sequence). V lost 5 bases to trimming and J lost 4 bases, with 11 bases between them. The CDR3 spells CATSSTGPYGYTF. Written as DNA, the CDR3 is TGTGCCACCAGCTCTACAGGGCCCTATGGCTACACCTTC.

The chain links TRBV29-1 to TRBJ1-2, with 11 bases matching TRBD1. This CDR3 spans 13 amino acids. CDR1 is SQVTM and CDR2 is ANQGSEA in the germline V gene. The J segment lost 6 bases and the V segment lost 5 bases, leaving 5 bases of the junction unmatched. CDR3 residues: CSVPGQGAHGYTF. In nucleotides, the CDR3 is TGCAGCGTTCCCGGACAGGGGGCTCATGGCTACACCTTC.

This chain connects TRBV19 to TRBJ1-2, with D maybe TRBD1 (5 bases). The CDR3 length is 16 residues. Germline V gene data show CDR1 as LNHDA and CDR2 as SQIVND (reference sequence). V was pared by 3 bases and J by 3 bases, with 17 bases between. This chain's CDR3 is CASSIKDQGTDYGYTF. CDR3 coding DNA: TGTGCCAGTAGTATTAAAGACCAGGGAACTGACTATGGCTACACCTTC.

The chain couples TRBV27 to TRBJ2-5; D tentatively reads TRBD1 or TRBD2 (5 bases each). This CDR3 spans 14 amino acids. Germline values: CDR1 MNHEY, CDR2 SMNVEV (reference sequence). Trimming pared 1 base from V and 5 bases from J, leaving 11 bases between. The CDR3 region has the DNA TGTGCCAGCAGTTTATTGGGGGAGAGGGAGACCCAGTACTTC. Its translation is CASSLLGERETQYF.

This clone was recorded a few times. The chain joins TRBV29-1 to TRBJ1-1; no reliable D call. V gave up 4 bases and J gave up 0 bases, with 9 bases separating them. The CDR3 has 13 residues. In germline, CDR1 is SQVTM, CDR2 ANQGSEA. Here the CDR3 DNA reads TGCAGCGTTGTTCGGCAGATGAACACTGAAGCTTTCTTT. Translation gives CSVVRQMNTEAFF. Variable domain in full (rest from reference TRBV29-1 and TRBJ1-1): SAVISQKPSRDICQRGTSLTIQCQVDSQVTMMFWYRQQPGQSLTLIATANQGSEATYESGFVIDKFPISRPNLTFSTLTVSNMSPEDSSIYLCSVVRQMNTEAFFGQGTRLTVV.

The genes are TRBV5-4 and TRBJ2-3; TRBD2 matches at 14 bases. J was trimmed by 2 bases and V by 4 bases; bases with no gene match: 3. Germline assignment: CDR1 SGHNT and CDR2 YYREEE (reference sequence). The CDR3 length is 16 residues. CDR3 loop: CASSKGLAGVTDTQYF. In nucleotides, the CDR3 is TGTGCCAGCAGCAAGGGACTAGCGGGGGTCACAGATACGCAGTATTTT.

This rearrangement joins TRBV29-1 to TRBJ2-5; TRBD1 matches at 8 bases. The germline gives CDR1 SQVTM, CDR2 ANQGSEA. The CDR3 has 15 residues. V lost 4 bases and J lost 4; bases outside the gene matches: 11. DNA of the CDR3: TGCAGCGTTGGAGCTCTGTCAGGGGGCACAGAGACCCAGTACTTC. This translates into CSVGALSGGTETQYF.

The chain joins TRBV12-5 to TRBJ2-3; maybe TRBD1 (5 bases). CDR3 length equals 14 residues. Germline V gene lookup returns CDR1 LGHNT and CDR2 FRNRAP. V lost 4 bases and J 3 bases, leaving 11 bases between the germline ends. CDR3 in DNA: TGTGCTAGTGGTTGGGGCGGAGTAACAGATACGCAGTATTTT. It codes for CASGWGGVTDTQYF. Together with reference TRBV12-5 and TRBJ2-3, the CDR3 gives the full variable domain: DARVTQTPRHKVTEMGQEVTMRCQPILGHNTVFWYRQTMMQGLELLAYFRNRAPLDDSGMPKDRFSAEMPDATLATLKIQPSEPRDSAVYFCASGWGGVTDTQYFGPGTRLTVL.

This chain uses TRBV30 with TRBJ2-1; tentatively, D is TRBD1 or TRBD2 (5 bases each). V shed 4 bases and J shed 11 bases, with 15 bases lying between them. The germline CDR1 and CDR2 sequences are GTSNPN and SVGIG (reference sequence). This CDR3 has 12 amino acids. CDR3 coding DNA: TGTGCCTGGACTGTCGAGGGGCTTCAGCAGTTCTTC. It translates to CAWTVEGLQQFF.

This chain joins TRBV19 and TRBJ1-1; D is ambiguous. The V end was cut by 4 bases, the J end by 2 bases, with 11 bases between. Per the germline V gene, CDR1 is LNHDA and CDR2 is SQIVND (reference sequence). There are 14 residues in the CDR3. CDR3 in amino acids: CASSSHRSNTEAFF. The CDR3 DNA is TGTGCCAGTAGTAGTCACAGATCTAACACTGAAGCTTTCTTT.

This clone was seen only a few times. The V and J genes are TRBV12-5 and TRBJ1-3, with D unresolved. Deletions cut 9 bases from V and 2 bases from J, with 11 bases between. This CDR3 comprises 13 residues. From germline, CDR1 is LGHNT and CDR2 FRNRAP. CDR3: CASATFTGNTIYF. Written as DNA, the CDR3 is TGTGCTAGCGCGACCTTTACTGGAAACACCATATATTTT.

The rearrangement joins TRBV5-1 to TRBJ1-4; no clear D gene. The V gene's germline CDR1 is SGHRS and CDR2 YFSETQ. There are 13 residues in the CDR3. The V end lost 0 bases, the J end lost 7 bases, and 7 bases lay between the germline ends. CDR3 DNA sequence: TGCGCCAGCAGCTTGGGGCCTAGTGAAAAACTGTTTTTT. It specifies CASSLGPSEKLFF.

V gene TRBV6-5 combines with J gene TRBJ1-2; D is unclear. V dropped 5 bases and J dropped 4 bases, with 14 bases sitting between them. Germline V gene data show CDR1 as MNHEY and CDR2 as SVGAGI. The CDR3 is 14 amino acids. This chain's CDR3 is CASSPGPVGYGYTF. As DNA, the CDR3 is TGTGCCAGCAGTCCAGGACCTGTTGGCTATGGCTACACCTTC.

This chain links TRBV7-3 with TRBJ2-5, with D possibly matching TRBD2 (5 bases). The CDR3 is made up of 17 amino acids. Germline V lookup: CDR1 SGHTA, CDR2 FQGTGA. The V end lost 1 base, the J end lost 1 base, and 16 bases lay between the germline ends. The CDR3: CASSLRAGSYGQETQYF. The CDR3 coding sequence is TGTGCCAGCAGCTTAAGGGCGGGCTCTTACGGCCAAGAGACCCAGTACTTC.

This clone was seen once. J is TRBJ1-2 and V is TRBV7-3; D gene ambiguous. This CDR3 is built from 12 residues. V shed 0 bases and J shed 5 bases, with 4 bases lying between them. Germline lookup yields CDR1 SGHTA and CDR2 FQGTGA. CDR3 nucleotide sequence: TGTGCCAGCAGCTTAACCCCTTATGGCTACACCTTC. Its protein is CASSLTPYGYTF.

The V call is TRBV5-4, the J call TRBJ2-6; D is unclear. The germline V gene has CDR1 SGHNT and CDR2 YYREEE (reference sequence). The V gene lost 3 bases and the J gene lost 4 bases, with 11 bases spanning the gap. This CDR3 region has 15 residues. This CDR3 reads CASSWPRAGANVLTF. As DNA, the CDR3 is TGTGCCAGCAGCTGGCCTAGGGCCGGGGCCAACGTCCTGACTTTC.

V is TRBV27 and J is TRBJ2-3; D perhaps matches TRBD2 (6 bases). The germline V gene encodes CDR1 MNHEY and CDR2 SMNVEV (reference sequence). V was pared by 6 bases and J by 3 bases, with 19 bases between. The CDR3 covers 16 residues. The CDR3 region is CASRNYAGGGTDTQYF. The CDR3 DNA follows: TGTGCCAGCAGAAACTACGCCGGGGGAGGTACAGATACGCAGTATTTT.

CDR3 sequence reads: CASSEPGQGANEQFF. Here the CDR3 DNA reads TGTGCCAGCAGTGAACCGGGACAGGGGGCGAATGAGCAGTTCTTC. V usage is TRBV6-1 and J usage is TRBJ2-1, with 12 bases matching TRBD1. This CDR3 has 15 amino acids. Looked up from germline, CDR1 is MNHNS and CDR2 is SASEGT. Germline trimming cut 2 bases from V and 7 bases from J; bases unmatched to any gene: 3.

This chain uses TRBV4-3 with TRBJ1-6; D perhaps matches TRBD1 (5 bases). This CDR3 has 15 residues. V was pared by 0 bases and J by 9 bases, with 12 bases between. Germline V gene data show CDR1 as LGHNA and CDR2 as YSLEER. The CDR3 loop is CASSQDGRVGSPLHF. The CDR3 DNA reads TGCGCCAGCAGCCAAGATGGCAGGGTCGGTTCACCCCTCCACTTT.